This T cell receptor (beta chain) was recovered during a study of technical replicates of blood from a few donors. The assay was immunoSEQ multiplex PCR, and TCRdb's table has in-frame clones only and misses some. The sample contains 95,000 to 100,000 clones, 96% of which appear only once. Germline V gene lookup returns CDR1 GTSNPN and CDR2 SVGIG (reference sequence). This CDR3 is built from 13 residues. The V segment lost 2 bases and the J segment 13 bases; nucleotides outside the gene matches: 6. This TCR was recovered from a human donor in good health. The genes are TRBV30 and TRBJ1-6, with TRBD1 identical over 9 bases. Sequenced input: T cells isolated from PBMCs. The CDR3 region has the DNA TGTGCCTGGAGTTCAGGGACAGGGATGCCCCTCCACTTT. Translating it yields CAWSSGTGMPLHF.